The source of this T cell receptor beta chain is a study of T cell responses to AZD1222 COVID-19 vaccine. Study-level points and caveats: Spike-wide coverage was observed for vaccine-associated CD4 TCRs, with dominant responses at 160-218 and 743-854. Most donors were white British, females outnumbered males, and clonal diversity was possibly underestimated.

Comments on this clone: Its specificity is not known.

Some second doses came at about 4 weeks and others at about 12 weeks; these were pooled. The protocol was immunoSEQ multiplex PCR, while the TCRdb copy is restricted to in-frame clones and leaves out a portion. The table lists roughly 96,000 clones, 88% of them singletons, with roughly an eighth in the top ten. The V and J ends lost 4 bases and 0 bases respectively, with 23 bases between them. The CDR3 has 19 amino acids. Germline V lookup: CDR1 LGHDT, CDR2 YNNKEL (reference sequence). The V and J genes are TRBV3-1 (or the pseudogene TRBV3-2) and TRBJ2-3; D might be TRBD2 (5 bases). This TCR was sampled from an adult who received the AZD1222 COVID-19 vaccine. Sequencing was performed on peripheral blood, taken 28 days after the second AZD1222 dose. CDR3 DNA sequence: TGTGCCAGCAGCCCCGCTTTTAGCGTTTATCGTACTAGCACAGATACGCAGTATTTT. Amino acid sequence: CASSPAFSVYRTSTDTQYF.